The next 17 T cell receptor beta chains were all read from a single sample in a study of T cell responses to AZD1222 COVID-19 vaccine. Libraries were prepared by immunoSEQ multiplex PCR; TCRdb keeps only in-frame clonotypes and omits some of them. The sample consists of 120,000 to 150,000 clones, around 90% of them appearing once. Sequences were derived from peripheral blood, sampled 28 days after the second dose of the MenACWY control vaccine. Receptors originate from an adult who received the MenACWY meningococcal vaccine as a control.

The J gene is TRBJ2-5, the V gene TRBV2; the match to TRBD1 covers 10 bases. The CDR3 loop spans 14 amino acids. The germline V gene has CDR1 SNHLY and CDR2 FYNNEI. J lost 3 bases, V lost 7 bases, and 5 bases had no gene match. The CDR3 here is CASKRDRGKETQYF. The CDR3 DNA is TGTGCCAGCAAACGGGACAGGGGTAAAGAGACCCAGTACTTC.

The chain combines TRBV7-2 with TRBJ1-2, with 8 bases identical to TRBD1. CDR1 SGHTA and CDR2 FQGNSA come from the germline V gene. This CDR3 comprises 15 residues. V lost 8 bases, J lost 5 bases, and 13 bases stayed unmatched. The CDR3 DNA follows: TGTGCCAGCCCCGTCTTCGACAGGGGTCGGTATGGCTACACCTTC. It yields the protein CASPVFDRGRYGYTF.

The CDR3 loop reads CASSEVTGGSYEQYF. CDR3 nucleotides: TGTGCCAGCAGTGAAGTCACAGGGGGATCCTACGAGCAGTACTTC. The chain carries TRBV6-1 and TRBJ2-7, with 8 bases fitting TRBD1. The V gene end was trimmed by 1 base and the J gene end by 1 base; junction bases not matched to a gene: 3. The CDR3 has 15 amino acids. The germline gives CDR1 MNHNS, CDR2 SASEGT.

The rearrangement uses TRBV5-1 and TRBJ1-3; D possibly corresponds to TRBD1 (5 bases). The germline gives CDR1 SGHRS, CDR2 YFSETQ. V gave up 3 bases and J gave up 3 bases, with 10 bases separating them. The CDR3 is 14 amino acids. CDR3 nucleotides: TGCGCCAGCAGCTCCGGGGGGGATGGAAACACCATATATTTT. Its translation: CASSSGGDGNTIYF. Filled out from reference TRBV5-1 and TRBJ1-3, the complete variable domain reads KAGVTQTPRYLIKTRGQQVTLSCSPISGHRSVSWYQQTPGQGLQFLFEYFSETQRNKGNFPGRFSGRQFSNSRSEMNVSTLELGDSALYLCASSSGGDGNTIYFGEGSWLTVV.

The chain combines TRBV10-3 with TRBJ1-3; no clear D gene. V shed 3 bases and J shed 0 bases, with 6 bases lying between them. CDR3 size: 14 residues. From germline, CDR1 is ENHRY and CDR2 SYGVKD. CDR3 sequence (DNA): TGTGCCATCAGTGACAGCTCCTCTGGAAACACCATATATTTT. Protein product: CAISDSSSGNTIYF.

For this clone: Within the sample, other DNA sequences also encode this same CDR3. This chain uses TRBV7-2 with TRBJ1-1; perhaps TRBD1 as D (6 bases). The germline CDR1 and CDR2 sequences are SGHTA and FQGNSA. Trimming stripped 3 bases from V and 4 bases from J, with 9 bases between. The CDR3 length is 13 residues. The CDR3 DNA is TGTGCCAGCAGCTTCAGGGGAAGCACTGAAGCTTTCTTT. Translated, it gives CASSFRGSTEAFF.

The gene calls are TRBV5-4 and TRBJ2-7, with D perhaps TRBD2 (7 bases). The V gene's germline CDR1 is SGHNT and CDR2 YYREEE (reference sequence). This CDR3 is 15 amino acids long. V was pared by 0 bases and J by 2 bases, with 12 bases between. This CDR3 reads CASSLVAGAAYEQYF. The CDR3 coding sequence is TGTGCCAGCAGCTTGGTTGCGGGGGCGGCCTACGAGCAGTACTTC.

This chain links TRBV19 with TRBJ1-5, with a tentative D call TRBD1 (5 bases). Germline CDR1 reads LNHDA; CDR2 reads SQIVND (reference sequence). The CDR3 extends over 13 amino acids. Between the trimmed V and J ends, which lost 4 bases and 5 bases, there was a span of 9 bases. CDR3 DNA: TGTGCCAGTAGTAAAGACAGTCATCAGCCCCAGCATTTT. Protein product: CASSKDSHQPQHF.

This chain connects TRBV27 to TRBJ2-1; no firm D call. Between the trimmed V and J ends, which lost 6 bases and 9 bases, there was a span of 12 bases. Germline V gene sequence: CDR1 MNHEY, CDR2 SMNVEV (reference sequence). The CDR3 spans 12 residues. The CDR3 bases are TGTGCCAGCAGAACCGGAAGCACTGAGCAGTTCTTC. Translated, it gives CASRTGSTEQFF.

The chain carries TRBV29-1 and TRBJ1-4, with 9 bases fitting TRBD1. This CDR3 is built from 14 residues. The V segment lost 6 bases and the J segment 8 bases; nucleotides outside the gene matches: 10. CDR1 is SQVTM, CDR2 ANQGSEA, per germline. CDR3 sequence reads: CSVGRDRVGEKLFF. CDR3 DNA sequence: TGCAGCGTCGGTAGGGACAGGGTGGGAGAAAAACTGTTTTTT.

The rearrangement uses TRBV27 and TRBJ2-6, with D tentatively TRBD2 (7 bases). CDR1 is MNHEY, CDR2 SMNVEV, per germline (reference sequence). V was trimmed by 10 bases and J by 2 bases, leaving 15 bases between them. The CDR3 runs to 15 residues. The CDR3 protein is CATQKGGAGANVLTF. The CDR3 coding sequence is TGTGCCACCCAGAAGGGGGGGGCTGGGGCCAACGTCCTGACTTTC.

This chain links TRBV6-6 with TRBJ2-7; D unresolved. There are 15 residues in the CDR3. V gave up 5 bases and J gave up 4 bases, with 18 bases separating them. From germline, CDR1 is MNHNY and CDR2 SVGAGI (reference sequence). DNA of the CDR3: TGTGCCAGCAGTGGTAGCACGCCAACCCCATACGAGCAGTACTTC. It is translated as CASSGSTPTPYEQYF.

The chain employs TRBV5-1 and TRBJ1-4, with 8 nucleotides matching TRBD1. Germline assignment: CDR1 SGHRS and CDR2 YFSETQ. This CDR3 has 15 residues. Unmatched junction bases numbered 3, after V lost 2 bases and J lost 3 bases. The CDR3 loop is CASSLQGGANEKLFF. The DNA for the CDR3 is TGCGCCAGCAGCTTACAGGGGGGAGCTAATGAAAAACTGTTTTTT.

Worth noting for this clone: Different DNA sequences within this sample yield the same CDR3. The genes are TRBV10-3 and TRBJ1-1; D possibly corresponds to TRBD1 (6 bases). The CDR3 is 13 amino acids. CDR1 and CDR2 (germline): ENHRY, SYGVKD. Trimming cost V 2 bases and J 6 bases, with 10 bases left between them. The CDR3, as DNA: TGTGCCATCAGTGAGGCGGGGGGCCCTGAAGCTTTCTTT. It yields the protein CAISEAGGPEAFF.

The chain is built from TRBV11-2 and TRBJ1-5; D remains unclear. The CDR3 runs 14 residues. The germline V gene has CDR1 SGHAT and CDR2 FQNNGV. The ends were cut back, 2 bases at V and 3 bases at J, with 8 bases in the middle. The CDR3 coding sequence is TGTGCCAGCAGCTTATACGGGAACAATCAGCCCCAGCATTTT. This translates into CASSLYGNNQPQHF.

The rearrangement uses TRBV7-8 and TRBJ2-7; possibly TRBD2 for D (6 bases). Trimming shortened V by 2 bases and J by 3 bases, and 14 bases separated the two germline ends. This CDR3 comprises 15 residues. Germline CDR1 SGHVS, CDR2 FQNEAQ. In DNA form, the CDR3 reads TGTGCCAGCAGCTTACGGAGGGAGAAAGGCTACGAGCAGTACTTC. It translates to CASSLRREKGYEQYF.

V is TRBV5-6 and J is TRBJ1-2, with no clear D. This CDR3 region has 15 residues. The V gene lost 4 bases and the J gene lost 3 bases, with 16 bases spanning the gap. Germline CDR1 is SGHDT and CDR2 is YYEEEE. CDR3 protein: CASSPDLTTDYGYTF. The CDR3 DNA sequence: TGTGCCAGCAGCCCGGATTTGACCACAGACTATGGCTACACCTTC. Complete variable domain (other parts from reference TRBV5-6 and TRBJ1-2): DAGVTQSPTHLIKTRGQQVTLRCSPKSGHDTVSWYQQALGQGPQFIFQYYEEEERQRGNFPDRFSGHQFPNYSSELNVNALLLGDSALYLCASSPDLTTDYGYTFGSGTRLTVV.